These T cell receptor beta chains were read from a single sample in a study of T cell repertoires in cytomegalovirus infection. TCRdb used MiXCR to reprocess the reads, holding one entry per CDR3 protein. The data contain approximately 750,000 distinct CDR3 sequences, under 40% of them singletons. The sample comprised PBMCs. These receptor sequences come from a human donor in good health (CMV status not recorded). Some clones in this sample may be carry-over from other donors' samples. The CDR3 runs from the conserved cysteine through the conserved F or W. A D gene is named only where the DNA matches it firmly. A clone size is listed for some rows: how often the clone was seen (once, few, many), or a class if it is expanded.

>.|TRBV7-6|16|TRBJ2-3|.
TGTGCCAGCAGCTTTACTTCCACCGACCGCCCAGTTACGCAGTGTTTT
CASSFTSTDRPVTQCF
>.|TRBV5-6|15|TRBJ1-6|.
TGTGCCAGCAGCTTGTCGGGGCCCCATAATTCACCCCTCCACTTT
CASSLSGPHNSPLHF
>.|TRBV6-6|13|TRBJ1-1|.
TGTGCCAGCAGTTCCGTGACAGGAGGTGAAGCTTTCTTT
CASSSVTGGEAFF
>few|TRBV4-1|16|TRBJ2-3|TRBD2
TGCGCCAGCAGCCAAATAGCGGGGGTAACCACAGATACGCAGTATTTT
CASSQIAGVTTDTQYF
>.|TRBV28|11|TRBJ1-1|TRBD1
TGTGCCAGCACCCGGACAGGCGAAGCTTTCTTT
CASTRTGEAFF
>.|TRBV7-2|16|TRBJ2-5|TRBD2
TGTGACAGCAGCTTAGGTCTAGCGGTGGGTAAAGAGACCCAGTACTTC
CDSSLGLAVGKETQYF
>many|TRBV7-9|13|TRBJ1-1|.
TGTGCCAGCAGCTTAACTAAGGGCACTGAAGCTTTCTTT
CASSLTKGTEAFF
>few|TRBV7-8|13|TRBJ1-6|.
TGTGCCAGCAGCTTAGACGAGAATTCACCCCTCCACTTT
CASSLDENSPLHF
>.|TRBV12-3/TRBV12-4|15|TRBJ1-5|.
TGTGCCAGCAGTTTTCAGGAGGGCCGCAATCAGCCCCAGCATTTT
CASSFQEGRNQPQHF
>few|TRBV18|16|TRBJ2-7|.
TGTGCCAGCTCACCCCAAACAGGGCTGAGTTTGGACGAGCAGTACTTC
CASSPQTGLSLDEQYF
>.|TRBV4-1|17|TRBJ2-1|.
TGCGCCAGCAGCCCCTGGGCTGGCAGCCCCAATTTCAATGAGCAGTTCTTC
CASSPWAGSPNFNEQFF
>.|TRBV6-4|10|TRBJ1-4|.
TGTGCCATAGGGGGTGAAAAACTGTTTTTT
CAIGGEKLFF